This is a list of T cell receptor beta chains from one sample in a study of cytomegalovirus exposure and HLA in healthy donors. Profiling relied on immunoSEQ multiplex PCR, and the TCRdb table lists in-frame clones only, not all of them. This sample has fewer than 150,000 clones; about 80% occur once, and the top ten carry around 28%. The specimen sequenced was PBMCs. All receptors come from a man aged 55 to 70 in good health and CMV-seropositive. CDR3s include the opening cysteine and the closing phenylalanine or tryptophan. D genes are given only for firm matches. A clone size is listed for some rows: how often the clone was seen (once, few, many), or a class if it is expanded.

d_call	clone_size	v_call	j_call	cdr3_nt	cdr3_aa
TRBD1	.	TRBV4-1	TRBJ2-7	TGCGCCAGCAGCGAGGACAGGGGTGACGAGCAGTACTTC	CASSEDRGDEQYF
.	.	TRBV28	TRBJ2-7	TGTGCCAGCAGTCCACTCCCCGCCCGCCCCCCCAACGAGCAGTACTTC	CASSPLPARPPNEQYF
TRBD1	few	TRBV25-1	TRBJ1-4	TGTGCCAGCAGTTCCGCCATTACGACAGGGTTCCATGAAAAACTGTTTTTT	CASSSAITTGFHEKLFF
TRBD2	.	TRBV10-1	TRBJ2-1	TGCGCCAGCAGTGAGCTTAGCGGGGGAAAGGAGCAGTTCTTC	CASSELSGGKEQFF
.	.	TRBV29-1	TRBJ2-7	TGCAGCGTACAGGAGGGTGAGCAGTACTTC	CSVQEGEQYF
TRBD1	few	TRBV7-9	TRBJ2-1	TGTGCCAGCAGTCGGACAGGGGGCGTTGAGCAGTTCTTC	CASSRTGGVEQFF
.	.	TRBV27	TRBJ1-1	TGTGCCAGCAGGCTGCAGGGGAACACTGAAGCTTTCTTT	CASRLQGNTEAFF
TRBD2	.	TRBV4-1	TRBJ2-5	TGCGCCAGCAGCCGACTAGCGGGGGAGACCCAGTACTTC	CASSRLAGETQYF
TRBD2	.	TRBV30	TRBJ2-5	TGTGCCTGGAGTAGTACTAGCGGGGAGACCCAGTACTTC	CAWSSTSGETQYF
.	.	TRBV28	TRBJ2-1	TGTGCCAGCAGTACCTCGAGGGTTCTCTACAATGAGCAGTTCTTC	CASSTSRVLYNEQFF